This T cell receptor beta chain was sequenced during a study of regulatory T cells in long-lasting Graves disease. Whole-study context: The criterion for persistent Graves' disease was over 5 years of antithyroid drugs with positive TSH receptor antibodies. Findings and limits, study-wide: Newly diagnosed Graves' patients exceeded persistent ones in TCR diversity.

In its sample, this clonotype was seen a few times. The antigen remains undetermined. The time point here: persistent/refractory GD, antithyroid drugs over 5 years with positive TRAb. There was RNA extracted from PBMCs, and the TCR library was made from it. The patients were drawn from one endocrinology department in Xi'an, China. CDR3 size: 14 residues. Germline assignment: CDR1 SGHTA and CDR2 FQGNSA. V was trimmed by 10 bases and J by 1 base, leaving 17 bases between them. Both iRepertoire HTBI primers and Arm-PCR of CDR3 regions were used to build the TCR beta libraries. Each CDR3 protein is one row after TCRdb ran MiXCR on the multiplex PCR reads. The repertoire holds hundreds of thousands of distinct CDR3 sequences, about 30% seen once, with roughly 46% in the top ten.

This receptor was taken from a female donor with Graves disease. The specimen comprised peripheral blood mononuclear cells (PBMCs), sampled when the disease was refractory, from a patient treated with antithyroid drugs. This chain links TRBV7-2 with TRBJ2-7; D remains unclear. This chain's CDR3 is CATSNDGGSYEQYF. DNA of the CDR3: TGTGCCACCTCCAATGACGGCGGTTCCTACGAGCAGTACTTC.